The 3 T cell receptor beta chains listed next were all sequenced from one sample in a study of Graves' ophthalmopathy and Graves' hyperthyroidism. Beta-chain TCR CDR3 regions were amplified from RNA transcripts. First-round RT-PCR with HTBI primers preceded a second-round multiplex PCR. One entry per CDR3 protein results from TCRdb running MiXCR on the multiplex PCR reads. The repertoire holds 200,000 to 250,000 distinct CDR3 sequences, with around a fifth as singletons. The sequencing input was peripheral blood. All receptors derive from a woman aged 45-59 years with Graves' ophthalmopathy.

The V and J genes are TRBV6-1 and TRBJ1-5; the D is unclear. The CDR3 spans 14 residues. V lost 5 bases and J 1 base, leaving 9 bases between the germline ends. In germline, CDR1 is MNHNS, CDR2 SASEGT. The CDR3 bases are TGTGCCAGCAGTCGTTTTGAGAGCAATCAGCCCCAGCATTTT. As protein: CASSRFESNQPQHF.

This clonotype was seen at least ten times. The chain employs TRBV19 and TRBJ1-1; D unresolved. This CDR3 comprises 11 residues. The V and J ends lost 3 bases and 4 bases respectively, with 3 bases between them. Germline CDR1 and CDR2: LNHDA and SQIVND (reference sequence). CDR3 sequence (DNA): TGTGCCAGTAGTATGGTCACTGAAGCTTTCTTT. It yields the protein CASSMVTEAFF. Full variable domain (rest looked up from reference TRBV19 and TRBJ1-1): DGGITQSPKYLFRKEGQNVTLSCEQNLNHDAMYWYRQDPGQGLRLIYYSQIVNDFQKGDIAEGYSVSREKKESFPLTVTSAQKNPTAFYLCASSMVTEAFFGQGTRLTVV.

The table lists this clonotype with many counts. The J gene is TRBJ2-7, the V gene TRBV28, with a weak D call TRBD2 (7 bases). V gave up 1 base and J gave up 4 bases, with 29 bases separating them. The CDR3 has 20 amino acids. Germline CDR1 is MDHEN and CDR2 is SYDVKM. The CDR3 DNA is TGTGCCAGCAGTTTATCTCCGGGGGGCAGGGGTCGACGCAAGGGATACGAGCAGTACTTC. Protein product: CASSLSPGGRGRRKGYEQYF.